These 13 T cell receptor beta chains share one sample of origin, sequenced in a study of cytomegalovirus exposure and HLA in healthy donors. It was with 60 Vbeta and 13 Jbeta primers that the PCR ran. The data were produced by immunoSEQ multiplex PCR, yet TCRdb's version contains in-frame clones alone and is incomplete. The sample has 200,000 or so clones; about four fifths are singletons. The sample was PBMCs. The receptors were gathered from a woman aged 30 to 39 in good health and CMV-seropositive.

J is TRBJ2-3 and V is TRBV7-9, with D perhaps matching TRBD2 (5 bases). V lost 3 bases and J 5 bases, leaving 6 bases between the germline ends. CDR3 length: 12 residues. The germline V gene has CDR1 SEHNR and CDR2 FQNEAQ (reference sequence). CDR3: CASSFRGDTQYF. The CDR3 nucleotides are TGTGCCAGCAGCTTCCGGGGAGATACGCAGTATTTT.

The chain combines TRBV7-2 with TRBJ2-1; 7 nucleotides align to TRBD2. CDR1 is SGHTA and CDR2 is FQGNSA in the germline V gene. The CDR3 length is 16 residues. The trim removed 6 bases at V and 2 bases at J, leaving 10 bases unmatched. CDR3: CASSKQSSGPYNEQFF. Here the CDR3 DNA reads TGTGCCAGCAGTAAACAAAGTAGCGGGCCCTACAATGAGCAGTTCTTC. The full variable domain, with the rest looked up from reference TRBV7-2 and TRBJ2-1, is GAGVSQSPSNKVTEKGKDVELRCDPISGHTALYWYRQSLGQGLEFLIYFQGNSAPDKSGLPSDRFSAERTGGSVSTLTIQRTQQEDSAVYLCASSKQSSGPYNEQFFGPGTRLTVL.

V usage is TRBV5-1 and J usage is TRBJ2-7; the match to TRBD2 covers 14 bases. Trimming took 4 bases from V and 3 from J; bases not matched to a gene: 12. The CDR3 is 18 amino acids. Per the germline V gene, CDR1 is SGHRS and CDR2 is YFSETQ. Here the CDR3 reads CASSPRTSGRTGNYEQYF. The CDR3 DNA is TGCGCCAGCAGCCCCAGGACTAGCGGGAGGACCGGAAACTACGAGCAGTACTTC.

The chain couples TRBV9 to TRBJ2-7; no clear D gene. Trimming removed 0 bases at V and 2 bases at J, with 9 bases between. This CDR3 comprises 14 residues. In germline, CDR1 is SGDLS, CDR2 YYNGEE. The CDR3 loop reads CASSVEQYAYEQYF. CDR3 nucleotide sequence: TGTGCCAGCAGCGTAGAACAGTACGCCTACGAGCAGTACTTC.

The V gene is TRBV6-6, the J gene TRBJ1-1, with 8 bases that match TRBD1. This CDR3 is built from 13 residues. Germline lookup yields CDR1 MNHNY and CDR2 SVGAGI (reference sequence). V gave up 6 bases and J gave up 6 bases; unmatched junction bases: 6. CDR3 loop: CASRNKQGAEAFF. As DNA, the CDR3 is TGTGCCAGCAGGAACAAACAGGGGGCTGAAGCTTTCTTT.

The chain links TRBV7-9 to TRBJ1-6, with no clear D. CDR3 length: 15 amino acids. CDR1 SEHNR and CDR2 FQNEAQ come from the germline V gene (reference sequence). Trimming stripped 5 bases from V and 1 base from J, with 9 bases between. The CDR3 is CASSQDSSYNSPLHF. The CDR3 nucleotides are TGTGCCAGCAGCCAAGACTCGTCCTATAATTCACCCCTCCACTTT.

The sample holds a few counts of this clone. The chain employs TRBV28 and TRBJ1-4; 8 bases line up with TRBD1. Trimming cost V 5 bases and J 0 bases; bases outside gene matches: 2. Germline-derived CDR1 and CDR2 are MDHEN and SYDVKM. The CDR3 consists of 15 residues. The CDR3 DNA is TGTGCCAGCAGTGACAGGGGAACAACTAATGAAAAACTGTTTTTT. Protein product: CASSDRGTTNEKLFF.

This chain uses TRBV25-1 with TRBJ2-7; 8 bases line up with TRBD1. Germline trimming cut 2 bases from V and 3 bases from J; bases unmatched to any gene: 9. CDR3 length: 16 amino acids. In germline, CDR1 is MGHDK, CDR2 SYGVNS. The DNA for the CDR3 is TGTGCCAGCAGTGAAGTTGGGACAGGAACGAGCTACGAGCAGTACTTC. It specifies CASSEVGTGTSYEQYF.

This clone came up once. The J gene is TRBJ2-3, the V gene TRBV28; the match to TRBD2 covers 11 bases. V shed 6 bases and J 5 bases; nucleotides not matched to a gene: 4. Per the germline V gene, CDR1 is MDHEN and CDR2 is SYDVKM. The length of the CDR3 is 14 residues. CDR3 protein: CASSLAGGRDTQYF. Written as DNA, the CDR3 is TGTGCCAGCAGCTTAGCGGGAGGGAGAGATACGCAGTATTTT.

V is TRBV7-2 and J is TRBJ1-2; 8 bases are a match to TRBD1. Looked up from germline, CDR1 is SGHTA and CDR2 is FQGNSA. CDR3 length: 14 amino acids. J was trimmed by 8 bases and V by 5 bases; bases with no gene match: 10. The CDR3 loop reads CASSHRGQGYGYTF. The CDR3 nucleotides read TGTGCCAGCAGCCATAGAGGACAGGGATACGGCTACACCTTC.

V usage is TRBV9 and J usage is TRBJ1-5, with 7 bases aligning to TRBD1. The germline V gene has CDR1 SGDLS and CDR2 YYNGEE. The ends lost 3 bases at V and 2 bases at J; junction bases unmatched: 2. This CDR3 comprises 14 residues. The CDR3 DNA follows: TGTGCCAGCAGCGCGGGGACAGGCAATCAGCCCCAGCATTTT. Its translation is CASSAGTGNQPQHF.

The chain uses TRBV7-8 and TRBJ1-2; TRBD1 is a possible D gene (5 bases). The germline CDR1 and CDR2 sequences are SGHVS and FQNEAQ. Trimming pared 2 bases from V and 2 bases from J, leaving 9 bases between. The CDR3 is made up of 14 amino acids. CDR3 coding DNA: TGTGCCAGCAGCTTACAGGGTTCCAACTATGGCTACACCTTC. It yields the protein CASSLQGSNYGYTF.

The chain carries TRBV5-4 and TRBJ2-1; 15 positions agree with TRBD2. V lost 3 bases, J lost 7 bases, and 5 bases stayed unmatched. The germline V gene encodes CDR1 SGHNT and CDR2 YYREEE (reference sequence). This CDR3 spans 16 amino acids. The CDR3 is CASSSPGLAGGNEQFF. In nucleotides, the CDR3 is TGTGCCAGCAGCTCTCCGGGACTAGCGGGGGGAAATGAGCAGTTCTTC.